The rows below give T cell receptor beta chains drawn from one sample of a study of beta chain features in type 1 diabetes. TCRdb's table, derived via immunoSEQ multiplex PCR, lists solely in-frame clones and lacks some. The repertoire has 250,000 to 300,000 clones, over 11% of them found once; the top ten carry about 0.017%. Sequenced material: naive CD4+ T cells from blood. These TCRs come from a man aged 30 to 45 with type 1 diabetes. Each CDR3 is given with its conserved first and last residue. Fields, in order: clone size, J gene, V gene, D gene, CDR3 DNA, CDR3 protein. The D gene is left open where the match is weak. Not every row has a clone size; where given, it reads once, few, many or a size class.

- TRBJ1-2 TRBV5-6 - TGTGCCAGCAGACTCGGACCGCGGGCTAACTATGGCTACACCTTC CASRLGPRANYGYTF
few TRBJ2-7 TRBV28 - TGTGCCAGCAGTTTCCTCTACGAGCAGTACTTC CASSFLYEQYF
- TRBJ2-5 TRBV7-9 - TGTGCCAGCAGCCCGACAGGAGCCACCTTTTTGGAGACCCAGTACTTC CASSPTGATFLETQYF
- TRBJ2-3 TRBV6-1 TRBD2 TGTGCCAGCAGTGATGCGGGGGGGCGGAATACGCAGTATTTT CASSDAGGRNTQYF
few TRBJ2-7 TRBV28 TRBD1 TGTGCCAGCACACAGGGGGCGATCTACGAGCAGTACTTC CASTQGAIYEQYF
- TRBJ2-1 TRBV18 TRBD2 TGTGCCAGCTCACCACCGTCGGGCGGGGGGGCTGTATACAATGAGCAGTTCTTC CASSPPSGGGAVYNEQFF
few TRBJ2-2 TRBV7-9 - TGTGCCAGCAGCTCGGGTATCTTTCCGGACACCGGGGAGCTGTTTTTT CASSSGIFPDTGELFF
- TRBJ1-1 TRBV29-1 - TGCAGCGTCGAAGTGGGACAGAACACTGAAGCTTTCTTT CSVEVGQNTEAFF
- TRBJ2-7 TRBV15 - TGTGCCACCAGCAACAAGGACAGAAAGGACTCCTACGAGCAGTACTTC CATSNKDRKDSYEQYF
- TRBJ2-7 TRBV27 - TGTGCCAGCAGTTACAAGGGGGACGGGTACGAGCAGTACTTC CASSYKGDGYEQYF
- TRBJ2-5 TRBV2 TRBD2 TGTGCCAGCAGTCTGTCTAGCGGGAGAGAGACCCAGTACTTC CASSLSSGRETQYF
- TRBJ2-2 TRBV9 - TGTGCCAGCAGCGTAGTAGGGAGCACCGGGGAGCTGTTTTTT CASSVVGSTGELFF
- TRBJ1-1 TRBV10-3 - TGTGCCATCAAGAAGGAGGGAGCCACTGAAGCTTTCTTT CAIKKEGATEAFF
- TRBJ2-1 TRBV11-2 - TGTGCCAGCAGCTTAGGCGCTACCAACAATGAGCAGTTCTTC CASSLGATNNEQFF
- TRBJ2-7 TRBV2 TRBD1 TGTGCCAGCAGCGTGGACAGGGGTTCCGACGAGCAGTACTTC CASSVDRGSDEQYF
- TRBJ2-7 TRBV10-3 - TGTGCCATCAGTTACGGGGGGCAGGGGGAGCAGTACTTC CAISYGGQGEQYF
- TRBJ2-3 TRBV4-3 TRBD1 TGCGCCAGCAGCCAAATCGTCGGACAGGGAAGCACAGATACGCAGTATTTT CASSQIVGQGSTDTQYF
- TRBJ2-1 TRBV30 TRBD1 TGTGCCTGGAGTGTATTGGGGACAGGGTACAATGAGCAGTTCTTC CAWSVLGTGYNEQFF
few TRBJ2-2 TRBV28 TRBD1 TGTGCCAGCAGTACCCGGGACAGGGGGCGCCACACCGGGGAGCTGTTTTTT CASSTRDRGRHTGELFF
- TRBJ2-5 TRBV6-5 TRBD2 TGTGCCAGCAGTTACCTCCTAGCGGGTAAAGAGACCCAGTACTTC CASSYLLAGKETQYF
- TRBJ1-2 TRBV19 TRBD1 TGTGCCAGTAGTATTGCCGGGACAGTAAGCTATGGCTACACCTTC CASSIAGTVSYGYTF
few TRBJ2-6 TRBV7-8 TRBD1 TGTGCCAGCAGCTTGAGTAGGACAGGGGAGAGGTCTGGGGCCAACGTCCTGACTTTC CASSLSRTGERSGANVLTF
- TRBJ2-3 TRBV2 TRBD2 TGTGCCAGCAGTGAATTTCTAGCGGGAGGTGGCACGCAGTATTTT CASSEFLAGGGTQYF
few TRBJ1-1 TRBV5-1 TRBD1 TGCGCCAGCAGCTTGTTGACAGGGTATACGACTGAAGCTTTCTTT CASSLLTGYTTEAFF
- TRBJ2-3 TRBV15 - TGTGCCACCAGCTCGGGCACAGATACGCAGTATTTT CATSSGTDTQYF
once TRBJ2-5 TRBV9 TRBD2 TGTGCCAGCAGCGTAACTAGCGGGAGTGAGACCCAGTACTTC CASSVTSGSETQYF
- TRBJ2-7 TRBV27 TRBD1 TGTGCCAGCAGTCCGACAGGGGGCTGGGAGCAGTACTTC CASSPTGGWEQYF
few TRBJ1-1 TRBV7-7 - TGTGCTAGCAGCCCCAGGGAAGGTACTGAAGCTTTCTTT CASSPREGTEAFF
- TRBJ1-1 TRBV7-9 - TGTGCCAGCAGCTTAGGCACAGGGACCTTCACTGAAGCTTTCTTT CASSLGTGTFTEAFF
few TRBJ2-3 TRBV28 TRBD2 TGTGCCAGCAGTTTAGTAGCGGGAGTTCAAGATACGCAGTATTTT CASSLVAGVQDTQYF
- TRBJ1-1 TRBV7-9 - TGTGCCAGCAGCTTAAGTGGAGGGGACTTTGGAGCTTTCTTT CASSLSGGDFGAFF
few TRBJ2-3 TRBV4-2 - TGTGCCAGCAGCCAGAGGGCAGTTAGCACAGATACGCAGTATTTT CASSQRAVSTDTQYF